This passage covers 14 T cell receptor beta chains from one sample sequenced in a study of pediatric ulcerative colitis. Assay used: immunoSEQ multiplex PCR; TCRdb lists only in-frame clones, some missing. The table has over 4,000 clones, 90% to 95% seen once. The sequencing sample was made of blood. Receptors originate from a boy younger than 18 who was a control in a study of pediatric ulcerative colitis.

V gene TRBV19 combines with J gene TRBJ2-1; 9 bases line up with TRBD2. Trimming at V came to 4 bases and at J to 3 bases, leaving 4 bases not matched to a gene. The CDR3 loop spans 15 amino acids. In germline, CDR1 is LNHDA, CDR2 SQIVND (reference sequence). CDR3 nucleotide sequence: TGTGCCAGTAGTACGCAGACTAGCGGCTACAATGAGCAGTTCTTC. It codes for CASSTQTSGYNEQFF.

J is TRBJ2-1 and V is TRBV7-8; 7 nucleotides match TRBD2. This CDR3 spans 16 amino acids. With 5 bases clipped from V and 2 bases from J, the junction kept 9 bases outside the gene matches. The germline V gene encodes CDR1 SGHVS and CDR2 FQNEAQ. CDR3 bases: TGTGCCAGCAGCACAATGGGGACTACTGCCTACAATGAGCAGTTCTTC. Amino acids: CASSTMGTTAYNEQFF.

The chain employs TRBV6-1 and TRBJ1-1; no reliable D call. CDR3 length equals 14 residues. Germline assignment: CDR1 MNHNS and CDR2 SASEGT. Trimming pared 6 bases from V and 0 bases from J, leaving 11 bases between. CDR3 coding DNA: TGTGCCAGCAGGGACCCCGGCCTGAACACTGAAGCTTTCTTT. Translating gives CASRDPGLNTEAFF.

The J gene is TRBJ2-1, the V gene TRBV7-8, with D unresolved. This CDR3 has 12 amino acids. V was trimmed by 5 bases and J by 6 bases, leaving 8 bases between them. Germline loops: CDR1 SGHVS, CDR2 FQNEAQ. The CDR3: CASSPTPNEQFF. The CDR3 nucleotides read TGTGCCAGCAGCCCCACCCCCAATGAGCAGTTCTTC. The full variable domain, rest sourced from reference TRBV7-8 and TRBJ2-1, is GAGVSQSPRYKVAKRGQDVALRCDPISGHVSLFWYQQALGQGPEFLTYFQNEAQLDKSGLPSDRFFAERPEGSVSTLKIQRTQQEDSAVYLCASSPTPNEQFFGPGTRLTVL.

The chain joins TRBV27 to TRBJ2-6; no reliable D call. The CDR3 is made up of 15 amino acids. CDR1 and CDR2 (germline): MNHEY, SMNVEV (reference sequence). Between the trimmed V and J ends, which lost 0 bases and 0 bases, there was a span of 3 bases. The DNA of the CDR3 is TGTGCCAGCAGTTTATCCGGCTCTGGGGCCAACGTCCTGACTTTC. Translating it yields CASSLSGSGANVLTF.

This clone came up a few times. The chain employs TRBV23-1 and TRBJ1-2, with D tentatively TRBD1 (6 bases). TRBV23-1 falls under the ORF class, with uncertain function. V was pared by 3 bases and J by 3 bases, with 17 bases between. CDR3 length equals 16 residues. CDR3 loop: CASSHPGSGEHYGYTF. The CDR3 nucleotides are TGCGCCAGCAGTCACCCGGGCTCAGGGGAACACTATGGCTACACCTTC.

The chain employs TRBV28 and TRBJ1-3; possibly TRBD1 for D (6 bases). CDR3 length: 16 residues. V dropped 6 bases and J dropped 3 bases, with 18 bases sitting between them. The V gene's germline CDR1 is MDHEN and CDR2 SYDVKM. CDR3 amino acids: CASSPPAGGNGNTIYF. The CDR3 region has the DNA TGTGCCAGCAGCCCTCCTGCGGGGGGCAATGGAAACACCATATATTTT.

The chain links TRBV11-3 to TRBJ2-1; 7 bases align to TRBD2. V lost 0 bases to trimming and J lost 9 bases; unmatched junction nucleotides: 17. Germline V gene data show CDR1 as SGHNT and CDR2 as YENEEA. This CDR3 has 18 residues. The CDR3 coding sequence is TGTGCCAGCAGCTTAGATCTAGGGCGGGAGCTACCACGGGGTGAGCAGTTCTTC. It is translated as CASSLDLGRELPRGEQFF.

The V and J genes are TRBV2 and TRBJ1-1; D is unresolved. The CDR3 is 13 residues long. Germline V gene lookup returns CDR1 SNHLY and CDR2 FYNNEI. V was clipped by 0 bases and J by 4 bases, with 6 bases between them. The CDR3 reads CASSEAWGTEAFF. The CDR3 bases are TGTGCCAGCAGTGAAGCCTGGGGCACTGAAGCTTTCTTT. The full variable domain, completed using reference TRBV2 and TRBJ1-1, is EPEVTQTPSHQVTQMGQEVILRCVPISNHLYFYWYRQILGQKVEFLVSFYNNEISEKSEIFDDQFSVERPDGSNFTLKIRSTKLEDSAMYFCASSEAWGTEAFFGQGTRLTVV.

This chain uses TRBV19 with TRBJ1-2; D is ambiguous. The V end lost 1 base, the J end lost 1 base, and 7 bases lay between the germline ends. Germline V gene sequence: CDR1 LNHDA, CDR2 SQIVND (reference sequence). The CDR3 is 14 residues long. CDR3 amino acids: CASSIGRYNYGYTF. Here the CDR3 DNA reads TGTGCCAGTAGTATAGGGAGGTATAACTATGGCTACACCTTC.

J is TRBJ1-3 and V is TRBV2; D gene unclear. In germline, CDR1 is SNHLY, CDR2 FYNNEI. Trimming removed 3 bases from V and 4 bases from J, with 7 bases in between. The CDR3 totals 13 residues. The CDR3 bases are TGTGCCAGCAGTGAGACATCAGGAAACACCATATATTTT. This translates into CASSETSGNTIYF.

This clone was detected only once. The chain carries TRBV2 and TRBJ1-1; D may be TRBD1 (6 bases). Trimming took 3 bases from V and 0 from J, leaving 11 bases between them. The CDR3 runs 15 residues. Germline V gene lookup returns CDR1 SNHLY and CDR2 FYNNEI. CDR3 sequence: CASSESGHLNTEAFF. CDR3 bases: TGTGCCAGCAGTGAGTCGGGACACCTGAACACTGAAGCTTTCTTT.

This rearrangement joins TRBV5-1 to TRBJ2-1; 7 nucleotides align to TRBD2. The CDR3 length is 16 residues. Losses at the gene ends were 7 bases for V and 1 base for J; bases not matched to a gene: 11. Per the germline V gene, CDR1 is SGHRS and CDR2 is YFSETQ. CDR3 sequence reads: CASVRGSGTSYNEQFF. The DNA of the CDR3 is TGCGCCAGCGTGCGGGGGTCGGGGACGTCCTACAATGAGCAGTTCTTC.

The rearrangement links TRBV2 to TRBJ1-3; D uncertain. Deletions cut 5 bases from V and 0 bases from J, with 11 bases between. This CDR3 has 15 residues. Germline assignment: CDR1 SNHLY and CDR2 FYNNEI. CDR3 DNA: TGTGCCAGCAGTATTAGGTCTTCCTCTGGAAACACCATATATTTT. This sequence encodes CASSIRSSSGNTIYF.